The clone carrying this TCR beta chain was counted between two and nine times. No antigen is known for it. Four subsets defined by CD45RA and CD27 were sorted after CD3, CD4, CD8 and live/dead staining. The record originates from a study of naive and memory T cell subsets. Study results and limitations: A few larger clonotypes appeared in naive repertoires, especially CD8, possibly memory cells re-expressing CD45RA. The power law exponent of TCR abundance differed between naive and memory cells. A clonotype means one alpha or beta sequence, not an alpha/beta pair. Over 90% of naive TCR sequences appeared only once, unlike memory subsets.

The junction had 6 bases not matched to a gene; V was cut back by 7 bases and J by 2 bases. The CDR3 has 14 amino acids. CDR1 and CDR2 from the germline V gene are MNHEY and SMNVEV (reference sequence). The beta constant-region primer was an equimolar mix of two oligonucleotides covering TRBC1 and TRBC2. The ligated cDNA underwent four PCR rounds using SP2 and nested alpha and beta constant-region primers. MiXCR, applied by TCRdb to the UMI-ligation and nested PCR reads, yields one record per CDR3 protein. The sample includes about 160,000 distinct CDR3 sequences, 20% to 25% of them seen just once. Material: naive CD4+ T cells from blood. The rearrangement joins TRBV27 to TRBJ2-3, with 7 bases aligning to TRBD2. The sequence was collected from a human donor in good health. The CDR3 spells CASTTSQNTDTQYF. The DNA of the CDR3 is TGTGCCAGCACGACTAGCCAAAACACAGATACGCAGTATTTT.